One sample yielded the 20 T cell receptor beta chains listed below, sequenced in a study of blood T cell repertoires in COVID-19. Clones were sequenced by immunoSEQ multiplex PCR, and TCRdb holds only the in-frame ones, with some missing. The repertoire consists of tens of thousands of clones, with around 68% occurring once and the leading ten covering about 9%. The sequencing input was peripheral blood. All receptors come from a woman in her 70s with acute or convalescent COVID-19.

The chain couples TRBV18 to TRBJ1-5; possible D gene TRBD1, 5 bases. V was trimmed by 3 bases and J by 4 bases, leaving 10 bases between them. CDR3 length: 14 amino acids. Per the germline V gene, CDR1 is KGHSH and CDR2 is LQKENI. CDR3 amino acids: CASSPARENQPQHF. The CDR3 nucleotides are TGTGCCAGCTCACCGGCCAGGGAAAATCAGCCCCAGCATTTT. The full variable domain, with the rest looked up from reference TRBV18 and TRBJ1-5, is NAGVMQNPRHLVRRRGQEARLRCSPMKGHSHVYWYRQLPEEGLKFMVYLQKENIIDESGMPKERFSAEFPKEGPSILRIQQVVRGDSAAYFCASSPARENQPQHFGDGTRLSIL.

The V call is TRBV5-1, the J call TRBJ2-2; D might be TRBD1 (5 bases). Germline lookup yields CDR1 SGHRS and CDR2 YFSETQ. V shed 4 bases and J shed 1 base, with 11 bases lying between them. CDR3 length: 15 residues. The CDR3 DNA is TGCGCCAGCAGCCACGGACACAAGAACACCGGGGAGCTGTTTTTT. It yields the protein CASSHGHKNTGELFF.

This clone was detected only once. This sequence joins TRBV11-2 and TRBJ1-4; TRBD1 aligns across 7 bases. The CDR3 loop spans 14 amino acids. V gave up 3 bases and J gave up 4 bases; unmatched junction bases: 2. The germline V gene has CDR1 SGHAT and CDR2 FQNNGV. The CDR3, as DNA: TGTGCCAGCAGCTTGGGACAGAATAATGAAAAACTGTTTTTT. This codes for CASSLGQNNEKLFF.

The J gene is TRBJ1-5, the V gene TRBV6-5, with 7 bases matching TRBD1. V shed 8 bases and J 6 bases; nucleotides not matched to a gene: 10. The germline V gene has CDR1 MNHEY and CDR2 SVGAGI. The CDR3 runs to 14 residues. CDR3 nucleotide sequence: TGTGCCAGCCAACCCACAGGGGATGTTCAGCCCCAGCATTTT. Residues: CASQPTGDVQPQHF.

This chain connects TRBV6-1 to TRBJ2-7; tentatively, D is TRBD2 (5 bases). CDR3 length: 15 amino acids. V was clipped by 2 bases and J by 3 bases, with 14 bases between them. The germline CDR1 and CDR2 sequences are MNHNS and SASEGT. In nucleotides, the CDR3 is TGTGCCAGCAGTGAAATTGCCACGGGGATCTACGAGCAGTACTTC. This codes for CASSEIATGIYEQYF.

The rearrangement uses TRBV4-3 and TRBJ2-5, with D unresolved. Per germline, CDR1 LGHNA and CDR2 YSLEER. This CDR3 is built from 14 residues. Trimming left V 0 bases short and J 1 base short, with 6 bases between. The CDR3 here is CASSQDFGQETQYF. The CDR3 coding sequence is TGCGCCAGCAGCCAAGATTTCGGCCAAGAGACCCAGTACTTC.

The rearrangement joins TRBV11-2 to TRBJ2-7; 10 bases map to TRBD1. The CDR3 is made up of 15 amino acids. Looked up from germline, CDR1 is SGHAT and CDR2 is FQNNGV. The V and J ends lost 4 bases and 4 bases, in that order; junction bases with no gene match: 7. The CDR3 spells CASSSIRDRGYEQYF. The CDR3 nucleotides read TGTGCCAGCAGCTCCATCCGGGACAGGGGATACGAGCAGTACTTC.

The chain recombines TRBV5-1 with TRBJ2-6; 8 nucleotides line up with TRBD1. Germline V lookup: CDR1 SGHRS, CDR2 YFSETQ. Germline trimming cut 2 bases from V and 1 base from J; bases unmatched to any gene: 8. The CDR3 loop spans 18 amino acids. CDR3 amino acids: CASSLHDRGGSGANVLTF. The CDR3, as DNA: TGCGCCAGCAGCTTACATGACAGGGGTGGGTCTGGGGCCAACGTCCTGACTTTC. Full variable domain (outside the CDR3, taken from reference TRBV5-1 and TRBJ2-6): KAGVTQTPRYLIKTRGQQVTLSCSPISGHRSVSWYQQTPGQGLQFLFEYFSETQRNKGNFPGRFSGRQFSNSRSEMNVSTLELGDSALYLCASSLHDRGGSGANVLTFGAGSRLTVL.

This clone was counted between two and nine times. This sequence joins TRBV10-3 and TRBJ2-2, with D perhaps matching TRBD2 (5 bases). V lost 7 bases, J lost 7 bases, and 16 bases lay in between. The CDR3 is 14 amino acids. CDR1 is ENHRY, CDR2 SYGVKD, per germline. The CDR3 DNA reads TGTGCCATCACCGGGAACCCCCGGGGCGGGGAGCTGTTTTTT. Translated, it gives CAITGNPRGGELFF.

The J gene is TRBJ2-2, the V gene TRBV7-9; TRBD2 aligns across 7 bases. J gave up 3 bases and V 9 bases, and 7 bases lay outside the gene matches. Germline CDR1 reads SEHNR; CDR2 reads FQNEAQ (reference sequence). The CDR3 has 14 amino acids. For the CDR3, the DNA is TGTGCCAGTCGGTATGCGGGAGACACCGGGGAGCTGTTTTTT. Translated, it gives CASRYAGDTGELFF. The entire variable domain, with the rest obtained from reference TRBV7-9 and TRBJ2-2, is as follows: DTGVSQNPRHKITKRGQNVTFRCDPISEHNRLYWYRQTLGQGPEFLTYFQNEAQLEKSRLLSDRFSAERPKGSFSTLEIQRTEQGDSAMYLCASRYAGDTGELFFGEGSRLTVL.

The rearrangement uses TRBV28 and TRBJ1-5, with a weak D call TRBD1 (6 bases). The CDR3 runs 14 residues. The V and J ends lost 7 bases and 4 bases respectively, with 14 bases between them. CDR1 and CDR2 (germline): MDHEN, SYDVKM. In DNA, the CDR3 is TGTGCCAGCACCCTAGGGGGGGGTAATCAGCCCCAGCATTTT. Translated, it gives CASTLGGGNQPQHF.

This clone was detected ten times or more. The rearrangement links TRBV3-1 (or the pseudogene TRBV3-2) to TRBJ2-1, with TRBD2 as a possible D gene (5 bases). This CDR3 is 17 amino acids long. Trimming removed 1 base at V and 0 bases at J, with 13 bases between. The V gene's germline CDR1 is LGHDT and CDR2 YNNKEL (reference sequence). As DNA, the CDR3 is TGTGCCAGCAGCCAAGTTAACGCAGGAGGCTCCTACAATGAGCAGTTCTTC. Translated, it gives CASSQVNAGGSYNEQFF.

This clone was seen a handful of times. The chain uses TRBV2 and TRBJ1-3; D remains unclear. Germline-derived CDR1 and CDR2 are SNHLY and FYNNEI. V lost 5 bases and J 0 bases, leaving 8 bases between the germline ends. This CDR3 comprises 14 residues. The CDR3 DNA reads TGTGCCAGCAGTACTGCGAGCTCTGGAAACACCATATATTTT. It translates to CASSTASSGNTIYF.

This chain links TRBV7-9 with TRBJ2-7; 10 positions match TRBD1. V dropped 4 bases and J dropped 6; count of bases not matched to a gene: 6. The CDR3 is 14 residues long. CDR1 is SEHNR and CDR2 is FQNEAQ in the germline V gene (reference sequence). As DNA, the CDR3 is TGTGCCAGCAGCTGGGGGACAGGGGCGTCCGAGCAGTACTTC. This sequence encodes CASSWGTGASEQYF.

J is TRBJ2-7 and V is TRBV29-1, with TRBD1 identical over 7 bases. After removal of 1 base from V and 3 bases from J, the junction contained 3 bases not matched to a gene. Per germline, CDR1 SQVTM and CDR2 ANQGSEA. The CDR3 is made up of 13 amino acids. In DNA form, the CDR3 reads TGCAGCGTTGAAGCCCCAGGGGGCTACGAGCAGTACTTC. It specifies CSVEAPGGYEQYF.

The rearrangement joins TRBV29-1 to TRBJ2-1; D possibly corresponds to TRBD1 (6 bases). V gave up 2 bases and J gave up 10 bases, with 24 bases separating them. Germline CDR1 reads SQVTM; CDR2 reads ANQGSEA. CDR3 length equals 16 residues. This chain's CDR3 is CSVECSSDLGAREQFF. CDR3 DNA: TGCAGCGTTGAATGTTCGAGCGACTTGGGGGCGCGCGAGCAGTTCTTC.

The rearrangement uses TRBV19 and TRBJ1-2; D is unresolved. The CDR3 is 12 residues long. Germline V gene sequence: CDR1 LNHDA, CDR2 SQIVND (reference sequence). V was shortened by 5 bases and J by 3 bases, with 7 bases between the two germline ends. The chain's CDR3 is CASSVADYGYTF. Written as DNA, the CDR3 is TGTGCCAGTAGTGTCGCAGACTATGGCTACACCTTC.

The DNA of the CDR3 is TGTGCCAGCAGTGAGGGGGCCCGCACAGATACGCAGTATTTT. Its protein product is CASSEGARTDTQYF. The chain links TRBV6-1 to TRBJ2-3; D is possibly TRBD1 (6 bases). V was pared by 3 bases and J by 1 base, with 8 bases between. CDR3 size: 14 residues. The V gene's germline CDR1 is MNHNS and CDR2 SASEGT.

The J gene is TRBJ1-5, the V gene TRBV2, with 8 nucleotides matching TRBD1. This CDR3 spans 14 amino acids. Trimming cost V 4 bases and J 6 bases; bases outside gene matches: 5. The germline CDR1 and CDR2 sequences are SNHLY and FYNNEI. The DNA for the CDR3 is TGTGCCAGCAGTGTGACAGGGGCGGGTCAGCCCCAGCATTTT. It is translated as CASSVTGAGQPQHF.

The CDR3 region is CASSPGTGGHTGELFF. The DNA of the CDR3 is TGTGCCAGCAGCCCTGGGACAGGGGGCCACACCGGGGAGCTGTTTTTT. The chain employs TRBV11-2 and TRBJ2-2, with TRBD1 matching over 12 bases. There are 16 residues in the CDR3. The ends lost 5 bases at V and 3 bases at J; junction bases unmatched: 4. Germline V gene lookup returns CDR1 SGHAT and CDR2 FQNNGV.